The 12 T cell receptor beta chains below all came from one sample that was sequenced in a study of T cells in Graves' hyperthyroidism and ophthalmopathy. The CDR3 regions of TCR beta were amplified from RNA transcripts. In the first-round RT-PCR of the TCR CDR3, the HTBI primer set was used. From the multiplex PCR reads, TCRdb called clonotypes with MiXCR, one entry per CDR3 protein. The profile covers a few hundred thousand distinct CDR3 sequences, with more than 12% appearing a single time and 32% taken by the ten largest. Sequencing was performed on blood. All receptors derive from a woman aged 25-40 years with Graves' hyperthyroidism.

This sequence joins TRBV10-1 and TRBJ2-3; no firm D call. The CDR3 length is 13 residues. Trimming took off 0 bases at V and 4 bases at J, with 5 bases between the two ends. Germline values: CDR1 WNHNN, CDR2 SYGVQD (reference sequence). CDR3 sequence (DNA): TGCGCCAGCAGTGAGTCTTGGGCAGATACGCAGTATTTT. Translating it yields CASSESWADTQYF.

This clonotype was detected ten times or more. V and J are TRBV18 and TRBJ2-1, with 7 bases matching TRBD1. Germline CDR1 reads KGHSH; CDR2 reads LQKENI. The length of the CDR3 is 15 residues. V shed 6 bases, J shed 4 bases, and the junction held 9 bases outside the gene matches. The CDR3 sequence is CASSPRTGPYNEQFF. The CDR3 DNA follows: TGTGCCAGCTCCCCTAGGACAGGACCGTACAATGAGCAGTTCTTC.

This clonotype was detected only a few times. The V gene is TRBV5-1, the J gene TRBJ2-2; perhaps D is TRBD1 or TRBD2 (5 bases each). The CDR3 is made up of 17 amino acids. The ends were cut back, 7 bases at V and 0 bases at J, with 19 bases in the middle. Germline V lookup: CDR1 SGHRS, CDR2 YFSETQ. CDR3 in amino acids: CASADRDQFSNTGELFF. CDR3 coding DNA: TGCGCCAGCGCAGACCGGGACCAATTCTCGAACACCGGGGAGCTGTTTTTT.

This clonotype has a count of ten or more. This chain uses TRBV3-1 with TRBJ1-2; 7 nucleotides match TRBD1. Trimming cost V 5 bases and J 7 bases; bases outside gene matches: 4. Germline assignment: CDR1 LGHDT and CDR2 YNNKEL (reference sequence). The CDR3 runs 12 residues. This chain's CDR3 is CASSGDRAGYTF. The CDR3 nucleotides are TGTGCCAGCAGCGGAGACAGGGCTGGCTACACCTTC.

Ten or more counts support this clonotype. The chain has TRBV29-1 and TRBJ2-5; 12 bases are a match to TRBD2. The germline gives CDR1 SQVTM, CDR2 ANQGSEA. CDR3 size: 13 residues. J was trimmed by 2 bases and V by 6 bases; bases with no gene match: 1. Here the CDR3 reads CSVGLAGQETQYF. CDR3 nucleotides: TGCAGCGTCGGACTAGCGGGACAAGAGACCCAGTACTTC.

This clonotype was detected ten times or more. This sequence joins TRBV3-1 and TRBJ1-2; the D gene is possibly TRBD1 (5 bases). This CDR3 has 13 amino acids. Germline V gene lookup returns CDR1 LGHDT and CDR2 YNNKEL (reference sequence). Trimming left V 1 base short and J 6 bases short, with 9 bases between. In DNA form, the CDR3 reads TGTGCCAGCAGCCAAGCAGAAGGGGATGGCTACACCTTC. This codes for CASSQAEGDGYTF.

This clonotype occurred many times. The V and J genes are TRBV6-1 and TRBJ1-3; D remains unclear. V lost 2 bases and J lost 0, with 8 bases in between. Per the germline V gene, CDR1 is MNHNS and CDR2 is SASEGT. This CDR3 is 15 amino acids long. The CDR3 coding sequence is TGTGCCAGCAGTGAACAGCCGTTCTCTGGAAACACCATATATTTT. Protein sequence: CASSEQPFSGNTIYF.

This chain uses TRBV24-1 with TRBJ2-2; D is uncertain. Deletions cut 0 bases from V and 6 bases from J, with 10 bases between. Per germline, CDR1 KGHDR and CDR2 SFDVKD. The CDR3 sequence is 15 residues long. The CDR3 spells CATSDLQGLPGELFF. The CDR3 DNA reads TGTGCCACCAGTGATTTGCAAGGGCTGCCCGGGGAGCTGTTTTTT.

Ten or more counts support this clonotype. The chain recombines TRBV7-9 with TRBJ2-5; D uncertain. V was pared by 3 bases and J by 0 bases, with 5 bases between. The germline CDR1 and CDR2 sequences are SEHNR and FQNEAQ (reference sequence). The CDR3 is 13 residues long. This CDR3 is CASSFYNQETQYF. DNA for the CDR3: TGTGCCAGCAGCTTTTACAACCAAGAGACCCAGTACTTC.

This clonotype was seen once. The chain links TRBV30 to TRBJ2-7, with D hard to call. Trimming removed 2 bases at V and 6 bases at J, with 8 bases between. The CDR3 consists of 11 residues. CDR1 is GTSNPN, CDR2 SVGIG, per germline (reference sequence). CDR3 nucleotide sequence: TGTGCCTGGAGTAGGATCTCCGAGCAGTACTTC. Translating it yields CAWSRISEQYF.

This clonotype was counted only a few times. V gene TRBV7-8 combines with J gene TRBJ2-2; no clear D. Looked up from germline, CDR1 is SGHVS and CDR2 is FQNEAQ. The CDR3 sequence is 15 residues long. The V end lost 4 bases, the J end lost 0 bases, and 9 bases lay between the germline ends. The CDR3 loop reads CASSSLVANTGELFF. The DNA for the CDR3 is TGTGCCAGCAGCTCACTGGTCGCGAACACCGGGGAGCTGTTTTTT.

This chain's CDR3 is CATSVGGIDGYTF. In DNA, the CDR3 is TGTGCCACCAGTGTAGGGGGCATCGATGGCTACACCTTC. The rearrangement joins TRBV24-1 to TRBJ1-2; the match to TRBD1 covers 7 bases. This CDR3 contains 13 residues. With 5 bases clipped from V and 6 bases from J, the junction kept 5 bases outside the gene matches. Germline assignment: CDR1 KGHDR and CDR2 SFDVKD.